These 19 T cell receptor beta chains were all obtained from the same sample, sequenced in a study of spatial heterogeneity in lung cancer. Notes on the study in general: Counts of expanded intratumoral alpha and beta TCRs tracked tumor mutation counts.

MiXCR was run by TCRdb on the 5' RACE reads, yielding one entry per CDR3 protein. The sample lists some 96,000 distinct CDR3 sequences; 3.5% to 5% were seen once. These TCRs' antigens remain unknown. Sample time point: sample taken at primary tumor resection. Sequencing was performed on lung tumor tissue, taken at surgery. These receptors originate from a male donor with early-stage non-small cell lung cancer.

This clonotype was seen at least ten times. The chain combines TRBV5-5 with TRBJ2-3; 11 nucleotides align to TRBD1. After removal of 0 bases from V and 4 bases from J, the junction contained 4 bases not matched to a gene. CDR3 length: 16 amino acids. The germline V gene has CDR1 SGHKS and CDR2 YYEKEE (reference sequence). Here the CDR3 reads CASSLAPGQGADTQYF. The CDR3 nucleotides read TGTGCCAGCAGCTTGGCCCCGGGACAGGGGGCAGATACGCAGTATTTT.

This clonotype was found a few times. The chain combines TRBV7-9 with TRBJ2-2; 10 bases are shared with TRBD2. Germline V gene lookup returns CDR1 SEHNR and CDR2 FQNEAQ (reference sequence). V shed 2 bases, J shed 5 bases, and the junction held 5 bases outside the gene matches. This CDR3 contains 16 residues. The CDR3 spells CASSLMGLASTGELFF. The CDR3 DNA follows: TGTGCCAGCAGCTTAATGGGACTAGCGTCGACCGGGGAGCTGTTTTTT.

This clonotype was seen many times. V usage is TRBV28 and J usage is TRBJ2-5, with a possible D match to TRBD1 (5 bases). Deletions cut 9 bases from V and 2 bases from J, with 19 bases between. The germline V gene encodes CDR1 MDHEN and CDR2 SYDVKM. The CDR3 is 15 residues long. The CDR3 nucleotides read TGTGCCAGGTCTTCTAACAGGATCACTCAAGAGACCCAGTACTTC. This gives the protein CARSSNRITQETQYF. Full variable domain (rest looked up from reference TRBV28 and TRBJ2-5): DVKVTQSSRYLVKRTGEKVFLECVQDMDHENMFWYRQDPGLGLRLIYFSYDVKMKEKGDIPEGYSVSREKKERFSLILESASTNQTSMYLCARSSNRITQETQYFGPGTRLLVL.

This clonotype occurred many times. The gene calls are TRBV10-3 and TRBJ2-1; 12 bases are shared with TRBD2. Germline V gene data show CDR1 as ENHRY and CDR2 as SYGVKD. The CDR3 loop spans 14 amino acids. J lost 3 bases, V lost 6 bases, and 0 bases had no gene match. CDR3 sequence (DNA): TGTGCCATCAGGGGACTAGCGGGCTACAATGAGCAGTTCTTC. Amino acid sequence: CAIRGLAGYNEQFF.

A few counts support this clonotype. This CDR3 reads CAWSNSGRYEQFF. The CDR3 nucleotides read TGTGCCTGGAGTAATAGCGGGAGGTATGAGCAGTTCTTC. J is TRBJ2-1 and V is TRBV30, with TRBD2 matching over 10 bases. This CDR3 spans 13 amino acids. The V segment lost 2 bases and the J segment 8 bases; nucleotides outside the gene matches: 3. The germline CDR1 and CDR2 sequences are GTSNPN and SVGIG (reference sequence).

This clonotype was observed many times. CDR3 protein: CASSELEQETQYF. CDR3 DNA: TGTGCCAGCAGTGAATTAGAGCAAGAGACCCAGTACTTC. The chain joins TRBV25-1 to TRBJ2-5; the D is unclear. Germline assignment: CDR1 MGHDK and CDR2 SYGVNS. This CDR3 region has 13 residues. V shed 1 base and J shed 2 bases, with 5 bases lying between them.

A single count supports this clonotype. A much larger clone sits a single nucleotide away, making a read error possible. The genes are TRBV28 and TRBJ1-5; D is ambiguous. The V gene's germline CDR1 is MDHEN and CDR2 SYDVKM. CDR3 length: 15 amino acids. V was trimmed by 5 bases and J by 2 bases, leaving 13 bases between them. This CDR3 is CASSPPLGGNQPQHF. The CDR3 coding sequence is TGTGCCAGCAGTCCCCCCCTGGGAGGCAATCAGCCCCAGCATTTT.

This clonotype was seen at least ten times. The chain has TRBV29-1 and TRBJ2-5; 9 bases map to TRBD2. This CDR3 contains 13 residues. J was trimmed by 4 bases and V by 6 bases; bases with no gene match: 6. Germline V gene data show CDR1 as SQVTM and CDR2 as ANQGSEA. The CDR3 protein is CSVRIAGVETQYF. In DNA, the CDR3 is TGCAGCGTACGCATAGCGGGAGTAGAGACCCAGTACTTC.

This clonotype was seen many times. The chain has TRBV28 and TRBJ2-5, with no clear D. CDR3 size: 13 residues. Germline CDR1 MDHEN, CDR2 SYDVKM. V lost 5 bases and J 3 bases, leaving 10 bases between the germline ends. CDR3 amino acids: CASSQPVEETQYF. The CDR3, as DNA: TGTGCCAGCAGTCAACCTGTGGAAGAGACCCAGTACTTC.

In its sample, this clonotype was seen many times. The V call is TRBV2, the J call TRBJ2-7, with 7 nucleotides matching TRBD2. The J segment lost 3 bases and the V segment lost 4 bases, leaving 3 bases of the junction unmatched. CDR1 is SNHLY, CDR2 FYNNEI, per germline. The CDR3 runs to 13 residues. Written as DNA, the CDR3 is TGTGCCAGCAGTGGCGGGAGATACTACGAGCAGTACTTC. Its protein product is CASSGGRYYEQYF.

This clonotype was observed many times. The chain carries TRBV6-5 and TRBJ1-5; D is ambiguous. The CDR3 loop spans 13 amino acids. V dropped 7 bases and J dropped 1 base, with 8 bases sitting between them. Germline V gives CDR1 MNHEY, CDR2 SVGAGI. The CDR3 protein is CASKRASNQPQHF. CDR3 DNA sequence: TGTGCCAGCAAAAGGGCAAGCAATCAGCCCCAGCATTTT.

This clonotype was detected ten times or more. The chain uses TRBV28 and TRBJ2-6; D may be TRBD2 (5 bases). Per germline, CDR1 MDHEN and CDR2 SYDVKM. The V gene lost 4 bases and the J gene lost 0 bases, with 16 bases spanning the gap. CDR3 size: 18 residues. The CDR3: CASSYPLDFSSGANVLTF. CDR3 sequence (DNA): TGTGCCAGCAGTTACCCCCTGGACTTCAGCTCTGGGGCCAACGTCCTGACTTTC.

Worth noting for this clonotype: It may be a read error: a sequence one base away is much more abundant. The rearrangement uses TRBV12-3 or TRBV12-4 and TRBJ1-5; D gene uncertain. The CDR3 covers 14 residues. Here the CDR3 DNA reads TGTGCCAGCAGTTTAGCCAACCATTTTGGGCCCCTGCATTTT. It is translated as CASSLANHFGPLHF.

The V gene is TRBV5-1, the J gene TRBJ1-1; TRBD1 agrees at 8 bases. Germline trimming cut 4 bases from V and 3 bases from J; bases unmatched to any gene: 14. Germline assignment: CDR1 SGHRS and CDR2 YFSETQ. This CDR3 has 17 amino acids. This CDR3 is CASSPGGATIAYTEAFF. For the CDR3, the DNA is TGCGCCAGCAGCCCAGGGGGCGCGACTATCGCGTACACTGAAGCTTTCTTT.

The table lists this clonotype with many counts. The chain joins TRBV28 to TRBJ2-1; D perhaps matches TRBD2 (5 bases). Germline CDR1 is MDHEN and CDR2 is SYDVKM. This CDR3 has 14 residues. V dropped 8 bases and J dropped 4 bases, with 15 bases sitting between them. The CDR3, as DNA: TGTGCCAGCGGGTTGACTGGACTTTACAATGAGCAGTTCTTC. Amino acid sequence: CASGLTGLYNEQFF.

This clonotype was seen at least ten times. The chain carries TRBV4-1 and TRBJ2-3, with D tentatively TRBD2 (7 bases). Trimming took 3 bases from V and 4 from J, leaving 17 bases between them. Germline CDR1 MGHRA, CDR2 YSYEKL. This CDR3 comprises 16 residues. The CDR3 here is CASSHPKGGRADTQYF. The DNA of the CDR3 is TGCGCCAGCAGCCACCCCAAGGGGGGGAGAGCAGATACGCAGTATTTT.

In this sample, this clonotype turned up many times. The CDR3 sequence: CASSSGLGNSPLHF. The CDR3 DNA sequence: TGTGCCAGCAGCTCCGGACTGGGGAATTCACCCCTCCACTTT. V usage is TRBV11-2 and J usage is TRBJ1-6, with no clear D. This CDR3 is 14 amino acids long. Germline CDR1 reads SGHAT; CDR2 reads FQNNGV. The V end lost 4 bases, the J end lost 7 bases, and 11 bases lay between the germline ends.

This clonotype has at least ten counts. The rearrangement links TRBV3-1 to TRBJ2-2; D is perhaps TRBD1 (6 bases). This CDR3 has 15 residues. V lost 1 base and J lost 6, with 12 bases in between. The germline V gene has CDR1 LGHDT and CDR2 YNNKEL (reference sequence). Written as DNA, the CDR3 is TGTGCCAGCAGCCAAGCCCCTCAGGGGCCCGGGGAGCTGTTTTTT. Translated: CASSQAPQGPGELFF.

This clonotype was detected many times. The chain is built from TRBV20-1 and TRBJ1-5, with 7 nucleotides matching TRBD1. J lost 9 bases, V lost 2 bases, and 13 bases had no gene match. The CDR3 loop spans 15 amino acids. Germline V lookup: CDR1 DFQATT, CDR2 SNEGSKA (reference sequence). The chain's CDR3 is CSARFRDSAMLPQHF. The CDR3 DNA reads TGCAGTGCTAGATTCCGGGACAGTGCGATGTTGCCCCAGCATTTT.